This T cell receptor (beta chain) appears in the sequencing data of a study of chemoradiotherapy in HPV16-positive cancers. This clone occurred a few times. Its antigen is as yet unknown. Study-wide points: Only a couple of HPV16-positive patients supplied the functional HPV-specificity definition. In HPV16-positive patients, HPV-responsive T-cell expansion tracked better recurrence-free survival.

The CDR3 covers 14 residues. The ends were cut back, 8 bases at V and 3 bases at J, with 17 bases in the middle. Germline V CDR1 and CDR2: MNHEY, SMNVEV (reference sequence). Repertoires were sampled repeatedly during chemoradiotherapy. The data were produced by immunoSEQ multiplex PCR, yet TCRdb's version contains in-frame clones alone and is incomplete. The sample has about 68,000 clones, about nine tenths seen once. The chain carries TRBV27 and TRBJ2-7; D is possibly TRBD2 (5 bases). The sequencing here drew on blood, taken from a patient who underwent chemoradiotherapy. The clonotype originates from a human donor with HPV-associated anogenital cancer. CDR3 in amino acids: CASGNRGFLYEQYF. The CDR3 nucleotides read TGTGCCAGCGGAAACCGGGGATTCCTCTACGAGCAGTACTTC.